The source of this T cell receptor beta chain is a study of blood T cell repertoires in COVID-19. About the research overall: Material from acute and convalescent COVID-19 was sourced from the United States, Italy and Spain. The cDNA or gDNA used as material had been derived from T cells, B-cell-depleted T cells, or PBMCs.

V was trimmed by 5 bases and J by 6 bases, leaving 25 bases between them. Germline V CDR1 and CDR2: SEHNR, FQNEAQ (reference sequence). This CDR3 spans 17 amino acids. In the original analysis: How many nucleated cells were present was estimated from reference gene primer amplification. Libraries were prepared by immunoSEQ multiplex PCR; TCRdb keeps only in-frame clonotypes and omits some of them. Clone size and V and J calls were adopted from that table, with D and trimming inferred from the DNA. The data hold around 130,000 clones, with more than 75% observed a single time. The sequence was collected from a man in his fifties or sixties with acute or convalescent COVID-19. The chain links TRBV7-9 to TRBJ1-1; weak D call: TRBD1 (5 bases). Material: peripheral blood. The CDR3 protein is CASSPPPFRGGVAEAFF. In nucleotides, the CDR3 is TGTGCCAGCAGCCCACCCCCTTTTCGGGGGGGGGTTGCTGAAGCTTTCTTT.